This T cell receptor beta chain is from a study of a mutant IDH1 vaccine in newly diagnosed glioma (dated by TCRdb to the early 2020s). Concerning the study at large: The roughly 33 treated patients were approximately 62% male and roughly 40% female, with a mean age of about 43 years. Six visits were used for peripheral blood collection: V03 (baseline), V05, V07, V10, V12 and V13. Longitudinal TCRB deep sequencing was performed for 20 to 25 treated patients wherever samples were available for exploratory analyses. Prior to enrollment, standard therapy consisting of radiotherapy alone, temozolomide alone, or radiochemotherapy with temozolomide had been administered to patients, with the combination being received by most patients.

The intended sense of this specimen's time point label: baseline, week 1 (first vaccination visit). This specimen's treatment or condition label, per the study, means: pre-vaccination baseline after standard-of-care therapy. Newly diagnosed WHO grade 3 or 4 IDH1-mutant astrocytomas showing loss of nuclear ATRX were present in the donors. The samples were drawn from NOA16, a multicentre, single-arm, open-label phase I trial in Germany that tested a mutant IDH1 peptide vaccine in humans for the first time. For immunogenicity testing, the blood drawn at visit V03 was used as the baseline sample. Genomic DNA for TCRB sequencing was isolated from EDTA blood with the DNeasy Blood and Tissue Kit. Broad study findings and their caveats: Pseudoprogression appeared unrelated to alterations in the top peripheral T cell clonotypes detected by TCRB sequencing. PBMC samples for TCRB deep sequencing were selected based on availability. Vaccine-induced immune responses across multiple MHC alleles were detected in approximately 94% of patients. It was noted by the authors that analyses of patient blood samples could not be reproduced owing to sample limitations.

Library preparation was by the immunoSEQ multiplex PCR assay. Rearranged TCR beta chain sequences were amplified with the hsTCRB Kit following the manufacturer's protocol. TCRB libraries were sequenced on an Illumina MiSeq. On the study's bioinformatics: The kit vendor's proprietary platform handled demultiplexing, trimming and gene mapping. TCRdb obtained this table from immuneACCESS and retained in-frame rearrangements with V and J assigned. These tables miss some clones; where compared with another copy, unresolved V genes account for less than half of the shortfall, and the remainder is unexplained. D and trimming come from the DNA, and the V and J calls and clone size come from that table. This sample is represented by about 15,000 clones; roughly nine tenths of them were singletons. Together, the top ten hold 9% of the sample. Turning to this clone: Its target antigen remains unknown. One base away there is no much larger clone; base qualities are not given.

Looking up the germline V gene yields CDR1 SGHTA and CDR2 FQGNSA. From the cysteine through the phenylalanine, the CDR3 covers 13 amino acids. The retained sequence is limited to the CDR3, 39 bases, with the frame set at the first base. V drops 5 bases and J drops 8 bases, leaving 15 bases in between. This sample comprised PBMCs, obtained from a glioma patient treated with radiotherapy, temozolomide or both. This receptor was obtained from a woman aged 40 to 50 with glioma. Some clones in this sample may be carry-over from other donors' samples. The rearrangement joined TRBV7-2 to TRBJ1-2; the D gene is possibly TRBD1, with 5 bases matching. The CDR3 corresponds to CASSLRDGRGYTF. The DNA sequence reads TGTGCCAGCAGCCTCCGGGACGGCCGGGGCTACACCTTC.